The present TCR beta chain was sequenced within a study of blood T cells in healthy people across ages (dated by TCRdb to between 2014 and 2016). For context, the study as a whole: In model experiments, template switching captured about one uniquely barcoded TCR beta cDNA molecule for every two T cells. Age-related changes in TCR beta repertoire diversity were measured in the study by deep sequencing normalized with unique cDNA molecular identifiers. For two donors (one aged 18 to 30 and one aged 80 or older), the study analyzed two additional independent replicas of 1 million unique cDNA reads from the same blood draw. Donors were grouped into four age groups: young (average approximately 16 years), middle-aged (around 39), aged (roughly 62) and long-lived (around 80). To avoid experimental bias, donors of different ages were distributed randomly across sequencing lanes. Here is what the overall study found, with its caveats: The long-lived group showed more naive CD4+ T cells, fewer expanded clones and increased TCR diversity than the aged group, suggesting age selection. Estimates of total diversity from one million sequenced T cells were regarded as lower bounds and underestimates. The CMV infection status of donors was not known, potentially confounding age-related changes in expanded clonotypes. Bulk unsorted PBMC profiling prevented conclusive comparison of naive and antigen-experienced compartments. Observed TCR beta diversity correlated strongly with the percentage of naive T cells measured by flow cytometry. Observed TCR beta diversity per million T cells fell roughly linearly with age, and a significant reduction was already apparent by age roughly 40.

Systemically healthy Caucasian individuals from Russia, around 39 in total and aged roughly 6 to 90 years, were included as donors. Each donor gave about 9.7 milliliters of peripheral blood, drawn into EDTA-treated Vacutainer tubes. Ficoll-Paque density-gradient centrifugation was used to isolate PBMCs, with at least 6.5 million per sample. Total RNA was extracted from PBMCs with Trizol reagent, with at least 5.5 micrograms obtained per sample. For every donor, flow cytometry on a PBMC aliquot measured the percentage of naive CD45RAhigh/CD27high T cells. CDR1 and CDR2 (SGHRS, YFSETQ) derive from the germline V gene. Taken from cysteine to phenylalanine, the CDR3 has 16 residues. The entry retains the CDR3 DNA only, 48 bases that are in frame from base 1. About this clonotype itself: What antigen it recognizes has not been identified. No much larger clonotype is one base removed from it; base qualities were not supplied.

Receptors were amplified or captured by 5' RACE. Data came from an Illumina HiSeq 2500. A second PCR of roughly 6 to 12 cycles was performed with a sample-barcoded 5' primer and a J-beta primer mix. Each TCR beta cDNA molecule received a unique molecular identifier from a template-switch 5' adaptor carrying 12 random nucleotides. Each sample yielded at least 2.5 million CDR3-containing paired-end reads. First-strand cDNA synthesis was performed from all RNA using the Mint cDNA synthesis kit, with priming by a TRBC-specific oligonucleotide. Following uracil-DNA glycosylase treatment, all cDNA underwent a first 18-cycle PCR with the universal primers M1SS and BC2_uni_R. In the paper's pipeline: Normalization of each sample was performed by random selection of 1 million high-quality reads, each carrying a distinct molecular identifier. Reads with shared molecular identifiers were discarded instead of being binned into consensus sequences. CDR3 identification, clonotype clustering and error correction used MiTCR with a Q25 quality threshold and the strictest error-elimination algorithm. A nonparametric unseen species model using Euler transformation provided a lower-bound estimate of total TCR beta diversity. In TCRdb, the public reads were trimmed at Q25 with fastp and aligned with MiXCR, with productive beta chains retained. CDR3 protein sequences are deduplicated, and each keeps its most common genes and DNA. TCRdb, not the original authors, processed these V and J calls. The sample records roughly 800,000 distinct CDR3 sequences, more than 45% of which are singletons. The top ten clonotypes cover 22% of the sample.

The sequencing input was blood. In this chain, TRBV5-1 is recombined with TRBJ2-4; TRBD1 aligns with 10 central bases. The DNA matches TRBJ2-7 better at its end, which makes the J call doubtful. This TCR came from a man younger than 45 in good health. The DNA sequence is TGCGCCAGCAGCTTATCCGGGACAGGGGTCTCGTACGAGCAGTACTTC. This gives the protein CASSLSGTGVSYEQYF.